The clone carrying this TCR beta chain was seen a handful of times. Its antigen is unknown. TCRdb re-called the 5' RACE reads with MiXCR, one entry per CDR3 protein. The table includes some 900,000 distinct CDR3 sequences, 9% to 15% detected once. The J segment lost 5 bases and the V segment lost 3 bases, leaving 6 bases of the junction unmatched. Germline loops: CDR1 MGHRA, CDR2 YSYEKL. This CDR3 contains 17 residues. The sample belongs to a study of identical twins. Overall study results and limits: Within beta out-of-frame sequences, the excess sharing observed between twins was weaker. The study based its conclusions on cross-sectional statistical analysis and did not follow the same donors. With abundant cord blood beta clonotypes, insertions were fewer; memory repertoires showed no such pattern.

These data also formed part of another study, on yellow fever vaccine responses in identical twins. That source notes: Each twin's T cell response to the vaccine was reported to look partly convergent and partly personalized.

The specimen was PBMCs. This chain uses TRBV4-1 with TRBJ2-6; 11 bases are shared with TRBD2. The sequence was collected from a woman younger than 30 in good health. CDR3 residues: CASSHTTSGVWANVLTF. The CDR3 region has the DNA TGCGCCAGCAGCCATACGACTAGCGGGGTCTGGGCCAACGTCCTGACTTTC.